This T cell receptor (beta chain) was retrieved from a study of blood T cell repertoires in COVID-19. V shed 3 bases and J shed 6 bases, with 15 bases lying between them. The germline V gene encodes CDR1 MNHEY and CDR2 SMNVEV (reference sequence). The length of the CDR3 is 15 residues. Profiling relied on immunoSEQ multiplex PCR, and the TCRdb table lists in-frame clones only, not all of them. In the table there are just over 300,000 clones, 75% to 90% of which are singletons. This receptor was taken from a man younger than 35 with active or convalescent COVID-19. J is TRBJ2-1 and V is TRBV27; tentatively, D is TRBD1 (5 bases). Sequences were obtained from peripheral blood. The CDR3 DNA is TGTGCCAGCAGTTTCTCAGGGTTGCGAAGCAATGAGCAGTTCTTC. Protein: CASSFSGLRSNEQFF.